The present T cell receptor beta chain was sequenced within a study of T cell responses to AZD1222 COVID-19 vaccine. General study results and limits: Seropositive AZD1222 recipients at baseline numbered only five or six.

Measured with immunoSEQ multiplex PCR; TCRdb has only the in-frame clones, and not every one. The repertoire has around 47,000 clones, about four fifths of them found once; the top ten carry roughly 22%. CDR3 length: 16 amino acids. J lost 2 bases, V lost 4 bases, and 7 bases had no gene match. The germline V gene encodes CDR1 MGHRA and CDR2 YSYEKL. Concerning this clone itself: Its antigen is as yet unknown.

This TCR was recovered from an adult who received the MenACWY meningococcal vaccine as a control. The chain has TRBV4-1 and TRBJ1-1; 10 bases match TRBD1. The sequencing here drew on peripheral blood, taken 28 days after the second dose of the MenACWY control vaccine. The CDR3 DNA follows: TGCGCCAGCAGCCTTGATAGGACAGGGGGAAACACTGAAGCTTTCTTT. It codes for CASSLDRTGGNTEAFF.